Listed here are 18 T cell receptor beta chains from one sample, sequenced in a study of T-cell memory formation after mild COVID-19. TCRdb re-analysed the 5' RACE reads in MiXCR, keeping a single row per CDR3 protein. Of fewer than 650,000 distinct CDR3 sequences listed, 17% were seen once; the top ten hold roughly 8%. The material sequenced was PBMCs or a T cell subset sorted from them (not recorded which). The receptors shown here come from an adult woman who had mild COVID-19 (a few samples of this study predate the infection). Cell type and time point are not known.

This sequence joins TRBV12-3 or TRBV12-4 and TRBJ2-5, with a tentative D call TRBD2 (6 bases). Trimming shortened V by 2 bases and J by 4 bases, and 8 bases separated the two germline ends. The CDR3 is 13 residues long. The CDR3 loop is CASSLWEVETQYF. CDR3 bases: TGTGCCAGCAGTTTATGGGAGGTAGAGACCCAGTACTTC.

This rearrangement joins TRBV9 to TRBJ2-3; TRBD2 agrees at 15 bases. V was pared by 4 bases and J by 2 bases, with 5 bases of the junction left unmatched. This CDR3 is built from 17 residues. Germline CDR1 and CDR2: SGDLS and YYNGEE. CDR3 in amino acids: CASSPGLAGGLTDTQYF. The DNA for the CDR3 is TGTGCCAGCAGCCCGGGACTAGCGGGGGGCCTCACAGATACGCAGTATTTT.

This clonotype has only a few counts. The chain combines TRBV27 with TRBJ1-2, with TRBD1 matching 7 bases. Per the germline V gene, CDR1 is MNHEY and CDR2 is SMNVEV (reference sequence). After removal of 5 bases from V and 7 bases from J, the junction contained 16 bases not matched to a gene. The CDR3 totals 16 residues. CDR3 coding DNA: TGTGCCAGCAGTCCCCTGGACAGGCTGGGGGCTAGTGGCTACACCTTC. It yields the protein CASSPLDRLGASGYTF.

CDR3 coding DNA: TGTGCCAGCAGCCAAGGGCTGGGAGAAGGGTTGAGCACCATATATTTT. It is translated as CASSQGLGEGLSTIYF. The chain couples TRBV4-2 to TRBJ1-3; D remains unclear. In germline, CDR1 is LGHNA, CDR2 YNFKEQ. The CDR3 totals 16 residues. The germline V and J ends were trimmed by 1 base and 9 bases, with 19 bases remaining between them.

The sample holds many counts of this clonotype. The V gene is TRBV6-6, the J gene TRBJ2-7; D not resolved. The CDR3 length is 13 residues. Germline CDR1 and CDR2: MNHNY and SVGAGI (reference sequence). Trimming cost V 4 bases and J 6 bases, with 13 bases left between them. The CDR3 loop is CASSLVSTGEQYF. The CDR3 DNA sequence: TGTGCCAGCAGTTTGGTCTCGACGGGCGAGCAGTACTTC.

This clonotype was observed a single time. The V call is TRBV29-1, the J call TRBJ1-5; D is ambiguous. This CDR3 is built from 15 residues. Per the germline V gene, CDR1 is SQVTM and CDR2 is ANQGSEA. Trimming took off 4 bases at V and 3 bases at J, with 16 bases between the two ends. The CDR3 spells CSVAFIAGNNQPQHF. The CDR3 DNA sequence: TGCAGCGTTGCCTTTATTGCAGGAAACAATCAGCCCCAGCATTTT. Full variable domain (remainder filled in from reference TRBV29-1 and TRBJ1-5): SAVISQKPSRDICQRGTSLTIQCQVDSQVTMMFWYRQQPGQSLTLIATANQGSEATYESGFVIDKFPISRPNLTFSTLTVSNMSPEDSSIYLCSVAFIAGNNQPQHFGDGTRLSIL.

The V gene is TRBV28, the J gene TRBJ2-1, with 10 bases aligning to TRBD2. The CDR3 extends over 15 amino acids. V was pared by 5 bases and J by 7 bases, with 8 bases of the junction left unmatched. Germline CDR1 and CDR2: MDHEN and SYDVKM. The chain's CDR3 is CASSPPGTSANEQFF. The CDR3 bases are TGTGCCAGCAGTCCCCCCGGGACTAGCGCAAATGAGCAGTTCTTC.

The chain combines TRBV6-5 with TRBJ2-7; 8 positions match TRBD1. This CDR3 is built from 14 residues. V gave up 2 bases and J gave up 4 bases; unmatched junction bases: 4. From germline, CDR1 is MNHEY and CDR2 SVGAGI. For the CDR3, the DNA is TGTGCCAGCAGTTACATAGACAGGGGATACGAGCAGTACTTC. Translation: CASSYIDRGYEQYF.

This clonotype was counted a few times. V usage is TRBV7-6 and J usage is TRBJ2-1; D is perhaps TRBD2 (6 bases). This CDR3 has 15 amino acids. V dropped 5 bases and J dropped 3 bases, with 14 bases sitting between them. Germline loops: CDR1 SGHVS, CDR2 FNYEAQ. DNA of the CDR3: TGTGCCAGCAGCGCGACGGGAGTTTACTACAATGAGCAGTTCTTC. This encodes CASSATGVYYNEQFF. Combining the CDR3 with reference TRBV7-6 and TRBJ2-1 gives the whole variable domain GAGVSQSPRYKVTKRGQDVALRCDPISGHVSLYWYRQALGQGPEFLTYFNYEAQQDKSGLPNDRFSAERPEGSISTLTIQRTEQRDSAMYRCASSATGVYYNEQFFGPGTRLTVL.

This clonotype was seen a few times. The chain links TRBV12-3 or TRBV12-4 to TRBJ2-2; D is undetermined. The CDR3 totals 13 residues. The V and J ends lost 8 bases and 7 bases respectively, with 14 bases between them. The CDR3 sequence: CASGTTLVGELFF. For the CDR3, the DNA is TGTGCCAGCGGAACAACCTTGGTCGGGGAGCTGTTTTTT.

The genes are TRBV24-1 and TRBJ2-3; D is unresolved. Germline values: CDR1 KGHDR, CDR2 SFDVKD. CDR3 length: 16 residues. Trimming cost V 4 bases and J 2 bases, with 15 bases left between them. CDR3 DNA sequence: TGTGCCACCAGTGACCCAAACCTTGGGGTCACAGATACGCAGTATTTT. The encoded protein is CATSDPNLGVTDTQYF.

This clonotype was seen ten or more times. The CDR3 bases are TGCAGTGCTAGAGTAACGGGGGAACGGGTTCAGTACTTC. Translation: CSARVTGERVQYF. The chain links TRBV20-1 to TRBJ2-4; tentative D call: TRBD2 (6 bases). The CDR3 runs 13 residues. Germline V gene sequence: CDR1 DFQATT, CDR2 SNEGSKA (reference sequence). Trimming removed 1 base from V and 11 bases from J, with 15 bases in between.

The chain uses TRBV13 and TRBJ1-4, with 7 positions matching TRBD1. There are 18 residues in the CDR3. CDR1 and CDR2 (germline): PRHDT, FYEKMQ (reference sequence). Unmatched junction bases numbered 12, after V lost 5 bases and J lost 0 bases. CDR3 region: CASSHAHRQGATNEKLFF. Written as DNA, the CDR3 is TGTGCCAGCAGCCATGCGCATCGACAGGGTGCAACTAATGAAAAACTGTTTTTT.

Only a few counts were recorded for this clonotype. The V and J genes are TRBV12-3 or TRBV12-4 and TRBJ2-7; 10 nucleotides match TRBD1. CDR3 length equals 12 residues. The V gene end was trimmed by 5 bases and the J gene end by 13 bases; junction bases not matched to a gene: 8. This CDR3 is CASSQRTGGPYF. The DNA for the CDR3 is TGTGCCAGCAGTCAAAGGACAGGGGGACCCTACTTC.

V is TRBV18 and J is TRBJ2-7; tentative D call: TRBD1 (5 bases). This CDR3 is built from 14 residues. Germline CDR1 KGHSH, CDR2 LQKENI. V was shortened by 4 bases and J by 2 bases, with 12 bases between the two germline ends. The CDR3 sequence: CASSLTTEPYEQYF. The CDR3 bases are TGTGCCAGCTCACTTACGACAGAACCCTACGAGCAGTACTTC.

The chain links TRBV7-9 to TRBJ1-2; D gene ambiguous. Deletions cut 5 bases from V and 5 bases from J, with 18 bases between. The CDR3 extends over 15 amino acids. Per the germline V gene, CDR1 is SEHNR and CDR2 is FQNEAQ (reference sequence). The CDR3 region has the DNA TGTGCCAGCAGCCCAGGTCCGGGAGCCCATTATGGCTACACCTTC. Encoded protein: CASSPGPGAHYGYTF.

This clonotype was counted between two and nine times. The chain couples TRBV6-6 to TRBJ1-5, with 7 positions matching TRBD1. Losses at the gene ends were 8 bases for V and 4 bases for J; bases not matched to a gene: 5. Germline lookup yields CDR1 MNHNY and CDR2 SVGAGI (reference sequence). The CDR3 consists of 13 residues. The CDR3 here is CASVRGQNQPQHF. CDR3 nucleotides: TGTGCCAGCGTTAGGGGGCAGAATCAGCCCCAGCATTTT.

CDR3 sequence (DNA): TGTGCCAGTAGCAACCCGTGGACAGGGGAATATCAGCCCCAGCATTTT. Encoded protein: CASSNPWTGEYQPQHF. The chain couples TRBV19 to TRBJ1-5; 9 bases are shared with TRBD1. The length of the CDR3 is 16 residues. J was trimmed by 5 bases and V by 6 bases; bases with no gene match: 11. Germline V CDR1 and CDR2: LNHDA, SQIVND (reference sequence). Based on the CDR3 plus reference TRBV19 and TRBJ1-5, the full variable domain is DGGITQSPKYLFRKEGQNVTLSCEQNLNHDAMYWYRQDPGQGLRLIYYSQIVNDFQKGDIAEGYSVSREKKESFPLTVTSAQKNPTAFYLCASSNPWTGEYQPQHFGDGTRLSIL.